A selection of T cell receptor beta chains follows, all from one sample in a study of identical twins. TCRdb redid the calling of the 5' RACE reads with MiXCR, one entry per CDR3 protein. The sample contains about 890,000 distinct CDR3 sequences, 12% of which appear only once. The same sample was also studied in work on yellow fever vaccine responses in identical twins.

Sequencing input: PBMCs. These receptors all stem from a woman between 18 and 29 years old in good health. Both conserved end residues are part of each CDR3. Some rows mark clone size as missing; the rest say once, few, many or name a class of expanded clone.

J	size	V	CDR3
TRBJ2-1	many	TRBV29-1	CSVSGFFGSYNEQFF
TRBJ2-7	NA	TRBV5-5	CASSLLEGGTEQYF
TRBJ1-1	few	TRBV20-1	CSASATSTGNTEAFF
TRBJ2-2	few	TRBV29-1	CSVVPGSSTGELFF
TRBJ2-2	many	TRBV4-1	CASSQGASGRAGELFF
TRBJ2-1	NA	TRBV12-3/TRBV12-4	CASSFRTTNNEQFF
TRBJ1-2	few	TRBV3-1	CASSQDLGVGYTF
TRBJ1-5	NA	TRBV28	CASSLSANQPQHF
TRBJ1-1	NA	TRBV28	CASGPVGTRDTEAFF
TRBJ2-3	NA	TRBV13	CASSALDGDTQYF
TRBJ2-5	once	TRBV19	CASSIAVTQETQYF
TRBJ1-6	many	TRBV5-1	CASSVSRGANSPLHF
TRBJ2-3	NA	TRBV20-1	CSAQSGAGDTQYF
TRBJ1-2	few	TRBV6-1	CASSRTGLEGYTF
TRBJ2-1	few	TRBV7-9	CASSLVGHEQFF
TRBJ2-7	many	TRBV5-1	CASSRGVYEQYF
TRBJ2-5	once	TRBV29-1	CSVEVVGWQETQYF
TRBJ2-6	NA	TRBV5-5	CASSLSRGSSSGANVLTF
TRBJ1-6	many	TRBV27	CASSLNSVGSPLHF
TRBJ2-1	NA	TRBV4-1	CASSPLGQLDNEQFF
TRBJ2-3	few	TRBV20-1	CSARDRAGKSTSTDTQYF
TRBJ2-7	few	TRBV4-2	CASSRGTSKTYEQYF
TRBJ2-7	few	TRBV18	CASSPPTGSHSYEQYF
TRBJ2-1	NA	TRBV15	CATSREAGGRHEQFF
TRBJ2-1	NA	TRBV20-1	CSARDRGTSGSNEQFF
TRBJ2-2	many	TRBV12-3/TRBV12-4	CASFLSMGGRNTGELFF
TRBJ2-1	few	TRBV24-1	CATSDLPSGRGEQFF
TRBJ2-1	few	TRBV12-3/TRBV12-4	CASSRSGGALDEQFF
TRBJ1-6	few	TRBV6-1	CASSKQGVPISPLHF
TRBJ2-3	many	TRBV7-9	CASSPPGTTTDTQYF
TRBJ2-3	NA	TRBV5-1	CASSLEGTFPDTQYF
TRBJ2-1	NA	TRBV10-3	CAISTGLDEQFF
TRBJ2-3	NA	TRBV12-3/TRBV12-4	CASRAGQAGYF
TRBJ2-1	NA	TRBV28	CASSSWFNEQFF
TRBJ1-4	NA	TRBV4-1	CASSQGQRGLLNEKLFF
TRBJ2-1	NA	TRBV7-2	CASSLVTAGGLGNEQFF
TRBJ2-1	NA	TRBV11-3	CASSLVRTSGNEQFF
TRBJ2-5	few	TRBV4-1	CASSQTGLMIQETQYF
TRBJ2-7	NA	TRBV3-1	CASSQVADAYEQYF
TRBJ2-7	many	TRBV3-1	CASSQTGLAVYEQYF
TRBJ2-1	few	TRBV6-5	CASSYLGTDNEQFF
TRBJ2-1	few	TRBV7-9	CASSSVHFDRDNEQFF
TRBJ1-1	few	TRBV20-1	CSAYTGTGEFTEAFF
TRBJ1-1	few	TRBV7-9	CASSLMTVNTEAFF
TRBJ2-1	few	TRBV7-3	CASSLQRARRLAGDGNEQFF
TRBJ2-7	NA	TRBV7-9	CASSPQQAGVGAYEQYF
TRBJ2-1	once	TRBV6-2/TRBV6-3	CASRPRDYYNEQFF
TRBJ1-1	many	TRBV25-1	CASTRGADTEAFF
TRBJ1-6	many	TRBV25-1	CASSAATGSSYNSPLHF
TRBJ2-7	few	TRBV7-6	CASSLGTSPREQYF
TRBJ2-7	NA	TRBV20-1	CSARDKGTYEQYF
TRBJ2-3	few	TRBV24-1	CATSDLGRGRPTDTQYF
TRBJ1-2	few	TRBV4-1	CASSKTGSYGYTF
TRBJ2-4	NA	TRBV5-1	CASSPGRETKNIQYF
TRBJ1-3	few	TRBV5-1	CASSLGTGSSSGNTIYF
TRBJ1-1	many	TRBV20-1	CSARPSSRGAQTEAFF
TRBJ2-1	many	TRBV6-2/TRBV6-3	CASSYISGSWGEQFF
TRBJ2-2	NA	TRBV19	CASSSSGATGELFF
TRBJ1-2	few	TRBV20-1	CSAANGYTNYGYTF
TRBJ2-2	NA	TRBV28	CASSLVTAGAGELFF